This T cell receptor beta chain was observed in a study of T cell responses to AZD1222 COVID-19 vaccine. V was trimmed by 1 base and J by 8 bases, leaving 11 bases between them. The CDR3 is 13 residues long. CDR1 is MNHEY and CDR2 is SVGAGI in the germline V gene. Assay: immunoSEQ multiplex PCR; the TCRdb copy retains only in-frame clones and omits some. The sample includes roughly 110,000 clones, approximately 92% of them seen just once. Overall study results and limits: Regions left unmutated in variants are reportedly the target of nearly half of spike-specific TCRs. Donors skewed white British and female; clonal diversity was possibly underestimated. Repertoires were collected only later (after the peak T cell response had occurred).

A word on this clone: What it binds is not known.

The rearrangement joins TRBV6-5 to TRBJ1-2; D gene ambiguous. This TCR was recovered from an adult who received the AZD1222 COVID-19 vaccine. Sample: peripheral blood, taken 28 days after the second AZD1222 dose. The DNA for the CDR3 is TGTGCCAGCAGTTACTTGGAGGGTAGCGGCTACACCTTC. Protein product: CASSYLEGSGYTF.